This section outlines one TCR beta chain sequence together with its context. This clone was recorded once. Its binding antigen is unknown. Per-base quality was not reported, and no clone a single base away is much larger than it. What the time point label conveys for this sample: less than five weeks on oral tofacitinib. Sample treatment or condition, as interpreted from the label and publication: oral pan-JAK inhibitor, 5-10 mg twice daily. Peripheral blood and lesional scalp punch biopsies were obtained from patients with alopecia areata. After PBMCs were isolated by density centrifugation and stained for CD3, CD4 and CD8, a FACSAria was used to sort CD4+ and CD8+ T cells. These data belong to a study of CD8+ T cells in alopecia areata (dated by TCRdb to 2016 to 2019). Background on the whole study: The treated patients took part in an open-label pilot trial in which moderate-to-severe alopecia areata was treated with oral tofacitinib at 5 to 10 mg twice daily. Patients stayed on tofacitinib for 6 to 18 months and then had 6 months of follow-up off drug so that delayed response and recurrence could be assessed. The SALT score, which quantifies the percentage of affected scalp surface area, was used to measure disease severity in treated patients. High-throughput TCRbeta sequencing was used to examine T cell clonal expansion in alopecia areata in both the C3H/HeJ mouse model and human patients. On the human side, TCRbeta sequencing was run on scalp tissue and on sorted CD4+ and CD8+ peripheral blood T cells from healthy controls and from alopecia areata patients with either patchy or totalis/universalis disease. Tofacitinib-treated patients had biopsies at baseline and at 4 and 24 weeks of treatment, with a later scalp biopsy in several patients. Scalp clonality was compared among normal scalp (n=4), patchy alopecia areata scalp (n=8), and alopecia totalis/universalis scalp (n=8). The RNA source kit depended on sample type: the PAXgene miRNA kit for fixed scalp, the miRNeasy kit for PBMCs, and the RNeasy kit for mouse skin. Amplification of TCRbeta CDR3 regions was done by immunoSEQ multiplex PCR using 35 Vbeta forward primers and 13 Jbeta reverse primers.

The library relied on the immunoSEQ multiplex PCR assay. RNA was extracted from all samples and reverse transcribed into cDNA as template for TCR sequencing. First-strand cDNA was synthesized using SuperScript III with a 2:1 mix of oligo-dT and random hexamers. A synthetic immune receptor repertoire was used to assess amplification bias, and residual bias was removed computationally. The paper's data handling went like this. Raw reads were preprocessed for error removal, and CDR3 was defined according to IMGT conventions as running from the conserved cysteine to phenylalanine. Clonality was calculated as 1 minus Shannon entropy normalized by log2 of the number of productive unique TCRs. CD4 or CD8 identity of scalp clones was inferred by cross-referencing scalp TCRbeta sequences with sorted blood CD4 and CD8 repertoires. Here the immuneACCESS table is served through TCRdb, limited to in-frame sequences with V and J called. Missing clones are a known gap in these copies; in checked studies unresolved V genes cover under half, and the rest lacks a known reason. That table furnishes V, J and clone size, whereas the DNA furnished D and trimming. This sample comprises roughly 120,000 clones, about 54% of them detected only once. The ten top clones hold more than 25% of the sample.

Results the study describes overall, beyond this receptor: Tofacitinib significantly lowered scalp clonality and the number of expanded CD8+ clones among the top 100 scalp clones. Resident alphabeta T cells in normal human skin are also sequenced, complicating scalp TCR repertoire analysis, unlike mouse skin dominated by gammadelta T cells. Compared with mice, TCR sequences shared between patients were less clear, possibly partly because of HLA diversity across the patient population. Lesional scalp, especially in alopecia totalis/universalis, showed higher clonality and more expanded CD8+ clones than normal scalp, suggesting antigenic drive. Because the treated cohort was small and included a single nonresponder, larger studies are needed to assess links between baseline CD8+ expansion and response. Many expanded lesional clones persisted in scalp and blood during tofacitinib treatment, which may partly explain relapse after stopping treatment.

Sequenced here: CD8+ T cells sorted from blood, sampled at week 4, from a patient treated with tofacitinib. The TCR originated in a human donor with alopecia areata.

The CDR3 region has the sequence CASSATGTNTEAFF. The nucleotide sequence is TGTGCCAGCAGTGCTACAGGGACCAACACTGAAGCTTTCTTT. The rearranged segments are TRBV6-5 and TRBJ1-1; TRBD1 is a weak D gene call, 6 bases matching. CDR1 and CDR2 are drawn from the germline V gene: MNHEY, SVGAGI. The germline ends are 12 bases apart after V is trimmed by 5 bases and J by 2 bases. The CDR3 holds 14 amino acids from the cysteine to the phenylalanine. Just the 42-base CDR3 DNA is kept, in frame starting at base 1.